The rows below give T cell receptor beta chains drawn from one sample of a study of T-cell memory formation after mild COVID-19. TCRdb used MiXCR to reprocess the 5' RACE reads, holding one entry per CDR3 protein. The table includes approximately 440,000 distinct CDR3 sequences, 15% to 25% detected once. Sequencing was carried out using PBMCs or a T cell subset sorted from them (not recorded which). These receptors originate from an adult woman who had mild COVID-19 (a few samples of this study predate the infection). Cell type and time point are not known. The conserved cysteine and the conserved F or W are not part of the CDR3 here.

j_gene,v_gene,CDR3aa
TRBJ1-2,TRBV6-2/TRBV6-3,ASSYETGRTAYGYT
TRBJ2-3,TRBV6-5,ASWTGGPSDTQY
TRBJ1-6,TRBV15,ATSAATENSPLH
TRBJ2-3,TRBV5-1,ASSDDPTGLTDTQY
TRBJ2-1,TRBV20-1,SAPGLALRNEQF
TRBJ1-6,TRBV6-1,ASSEAAENSPLH
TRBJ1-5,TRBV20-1,SASSGVNQPQH
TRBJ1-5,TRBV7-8,ASSFATLGGNQPQH
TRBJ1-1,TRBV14,ASSQTFGVRAF
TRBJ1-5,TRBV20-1,SARDSRGNQPQH
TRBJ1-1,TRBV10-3,AISESIGLNTEAF
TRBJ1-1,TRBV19,ASTRGYNTEAF
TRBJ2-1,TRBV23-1,ARWGAGDYNEQF
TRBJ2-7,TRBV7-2,ASSSRRGPDEQY
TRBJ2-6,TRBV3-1,ASSQGVRPGANVLT
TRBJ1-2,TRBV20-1,SARDSTYGYT
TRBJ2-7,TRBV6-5,ASSYGTGAYEQY
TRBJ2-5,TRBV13,ASSFLSGQGETQY
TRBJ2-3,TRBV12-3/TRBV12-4,ASSASGGRDTQY
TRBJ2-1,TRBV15,ATSPESLSYNEQF
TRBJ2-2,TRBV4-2,ASSAGSPAGELF
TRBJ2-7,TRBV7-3,ASSSTPGTAEQY
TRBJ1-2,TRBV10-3,AISDPTVLTGNYGYT
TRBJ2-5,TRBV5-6,ASTLTSERYGTQY
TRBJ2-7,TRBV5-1,ASSLGAGPRSYEQY
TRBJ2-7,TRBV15,ATSRATSYEQY